A selection of T cell receptor beta chains follows, all from one sample in a study of blood T cell repertoires in COVID-19. Profiling relied on immunoSEQ multiplex PCR, and the TCRdb table lists in-frame clones only, not all of them. The table has 300,000 to 400,000 clones, 85% seen once; the top ten hold approximately 1.9%. Sequenced material: PBMCs or T cells enriched from blood (not recorded which). Receptor source: a woman younger than 45 who had been exposed to COVID-19. The CDR3 runs from the conserved cysteine through the conserved F or W. A D gene is named only where the DNA matches it firmly. Some rows have no size entry. The others give once, few or many, or a class for an expanded clone.

abundance: .; d_gene: TRBD1; j_gene: TRBJ2-1; v_gene: TRBV2; CDR3nt: TGTGCCAGCAGTGCCTCCGGGACAGGGAGCGACAATGAGCAGTTCTTC; CDR3aa: CASSASGTGSDNEQFF
abundance: .; d_gene: TRBD2; j_gene: TRBJ2-5; v_gene: TRBV5-4; CDR3nt: TGTGCCAGCAGCTTGAAAAGCGGGGGGGCCCTTGCGGAGACCCAGTACTTC; CDR3aa: CASSLKSGGALAETQYF
abundance: .; d_gene: TRBD2; j_gene: TRBJ2-3; v_gene: TRBV7-9; CDR3nt: TGTGCCAGCAGCGCCACTAGCGGGAGTTTTACAGATACGCAGTATTTT; CDR3aa: CASSATSGSFTDTQYF
abundance: .; d_gene: .; j_gene: TRBJ1-5; v_gene: TRBV30; CDR3nt: TGTGCCTGGAGGCAGGGAGGGGCCCAGCATTTT; CDR3aa: CAWRQGGAQHF
abundance: .; d_gene: TRBD2; j_gene: TRBJ2-3; v_gene: TRBV19; CDR3nt: TGTGCCAGTAGTGTAGCGGGGAGCACAGATACGCAGTATTTT; CDR3aa: CASSVAGSTDTQYF
abundance: .; d_gene: TRBD2; j_gene: TRBJ2-7; v_gene: TRBV7-9; CDR3nt: TGTGCCAGCAGCTTCCCACTAGCGGGGGGCCCTGAGCAGTACTTC; CDR3aa: CASSFPLAGGPEQYF
abundance: few; d_gene: .; j_gene: TRBJ1-5; v_gene: TRBV7-2; CDR3nt: TGTGCCAGCAGCTTAGAAGGCCAGGGCAGACAGCCCCAGCATTTT; CDR3aa: CASSLEGQGRQPQHF
abundance: .; d_gene: .; j_gene: TRBJ1-2; v_gene: TRBV30; CDR3nt: TGTGCCTGGAGTGTACTTCGGGGGTATGGCTACACCTTC; CDR3aa: CAWSVLRGYGYTF
abundance: .; d_gene: .; j_gene: TRBJ2-1; v_gene: TRBV19; CDR3nt: TGTGCCAGTAGTGGGGGGACCGGTGCCTACAATGAGCAGTTCTTC; CDR3aa: CASSGGTGAYNEQFF
abundance: .; d_gene: .; j_gene: TRBJ1-3; v_gene: TRBV11-2; CDR3nt: TGTGCCAGCACGACTACAGGGCTGATCTCTGGAAACACCATATATTTT; CDR3aa: CASTTTGLISGNTIYF
abundance: .; d_gene: .; j_gene: TRBJ2-7; v_gene: TRBV7-8; CDR3nt: TGTGCCAGCAGCTTATTCGGGGGTTCCTACGAGCAGTACTTC; CDR3aa: CASSLFGGSYEQYF
abundance: .; d_gene: TRBD2; j_gene: TRBJ2-1; v_gene: TRBV5-1; CDR3nt: TGCGCCAGCAGCCGGACTAGCGGGGGGGTCGATGAGCAGTTCTTC; CDR3aa: CASSRTSGGVDEQFF
abundance: .; d_gene: .; j_gene: TRBJ1-6; v_gene: TRBV30; CDR3nt: TGTGCCTGGAGCCTCAAGATCGGGTCCAGCTCCTATAATTCACCCCTCCACTTT; CDR3aa: CAWSLKIGSSSYNSPLHF
abundance: .; d_gene: TRBD1; j_gene: TRBJ1-4; v_gene: TRBV7-2; CDR3nt: TGTGCCAGCACACCCGGGACAGGGGGTAGCTCCGGTGAAAAACTGTTTTTT; CDR3aa: CASTPGTGGSSGEKLFF
abundance: .; d_gene: TRBD2; j_gene: TRBJ2-2; v_gene: TRBV28; CDR3nt: TGTGCCAGCAGTTTATTCAGCGGGAGGGCCGGCGGGGAGCTGTTTTTT; CDR3aa: CASSLFSGRAGGELFF
abundance: .; d_gene: .; j_gene: TRBJ1-1; v_gene: TRBV30; CDR3nt: TGTGCCTGGAGGCCCACAGGGCTTGAAGCTTTCTTT; CDR3aa: CAWRPTGLEAFF
abundance: .; d_gene: TRBD2; j_gene: TRBJ2-3; v_gene: TRBV28; CDR3nt: TGTGCCAGCAGTCAGACTAGCGGGGGGACTCGCCCCACAGATACGCAGTATTTT; CDR3aa: CASSQTSGGTRPTDTQYF
abundance: .; d_gene: .; j_gene: TRBJ1-2; v_gene: TRBV6-5; CDR3nt: TGTGCCAGCAGTCCAGGGGTTGGCTACACCTTC; CDR3aa: CASSPGVGYTF
abundance: .; d_gene: .; j_gene: TRBJ1-1; v_gene: TRBV4-1; CDR3nt: TGCGCCAGCAGCCAAAGGGGTATGAACACTGAAGCTTTCTTT; CDR3aa: CASSQRGMNTEAFF
abundance: .; d_gene: .; j_gene: TRBJ1-6; v_gene: TRBV3-1/TRBV3-2; CDR3nt: TGTGCCAGCAGCGCGGGAGCGAGCTCCTATAATTCACCCCTCCACTTT; CDR3aa: CASSAGASSYNSPLHF
abundance: .; d_gene: TRBD2; j_gene: TRBJ2-1; v_gene: TRBV7-3; CDR3nt: TGTGCCAGCAGCCGAGCAACTAGCGGGGGGGTCTACAATGAGCAGTTCTTC; CDR3aa: CASSRATSGGVYNEQFF
abundance: .; d_gene: .; j_gene: TRBJ1-1; v_gene: TRBV9; CDR3nt: TGTGCCAGCAGCTCCCAATTGGGCCACACTGAAGCTTTCTTT; CDR3aa: CASSSQLGHTEAFF
abundance: .; d_gene: .; j_gene: TRBJ1-2; v_gene: TRBV28; CDR3nt: TGTGCCAGCAGTTTGGTGGGGGGGCCCATTGGCTACACCTTC; CDR3aa: CASSLVGGPIGYTF
abundance: .; d_gene: TRBD1; j_gene: TRBJ1-5; v_gene: TRBV27; CDR3nt: TGTGCCAGCAGTTTATCGAAGGGGGCTCCCAATCAGCCCCAGCATTTT; CDR3aa: CASSLSKGAPNQPQHF
abundance: .; d_gene: TRBD1; j_gene: TRBJ2-1; v_gene: TRBV6-4; CDR3nt: TGTGCCAGCAGCACCGACAGGGGAATCCGTGAGCAGTTCTTC; CDR3aa: CASSTDRGIREQFF
abundance: .; d_gene: TRBD1; j_gene: TRBJ2-6; v_gene: TRBV27; CDR3nt: TGTGCCAGCAGTCTTCGGACAGGGTCTAGCTCTGGGGCCAACGTCCTGACTTTC; CDR3aa: CASSLRTGSSSGANVLTF
abundance: .; d_gene: .; j_gene: TRBJ1-1; v_gene: TRBV2; CDR3nt: TGTGCCAGCAGCGGAGACGGAGTTGAAGCTTTCTTT; CDR3aa: CASSGDGVEAFF
abundance: once; d_gene: .; j_gene: TRBJ2-5; v_gene: TRBV7-6; CDR3nt: TGTGCCAGCAGCCTTCCACCGGGCGGAGGCGAGACCCAGTACTTC; CDR3aa: CASSLPPGGGETQYF
abundance: .; d_gene: TRBD1; j_gene: TRBJ1-4; v_gene: TRBV19; CDR3nt: TGTGCCAGTAGTAGAGGGGGGACAGGCAATGAAAAACTGTTTTTT; CDR3aa: CASSRGGTGNEKLFF
abundance: .; d_gene: .; j_gene: TRBJ2-3; v_gene: TRBV5-1; CDR3nt: TGCGCCAGCAGCCCGGGAGATACGCAGTATTTT; CDR3aa: CASSPGDTQYF
abundance: .; d_gene: TRBD1; j_gene: TRBJ1-2; v_gene: TRBV29-1; CDR3nt: TGCAGCGGACGGGGACAGGGAGGGTCCGGCTACACCTTC; CDR3aa: CSGRGQGGSGYTF
abundance: once; d_gene: .; j_gene: TRBJ1-1; v_gene: TRBV30; CDR3nt: TGTGCCTGGAGTGGCTCCCGGCGCATTCGGGTGATGAACACTGAAGCTTTCTTT; CDR3aa: CAWSGSRRIRVMNTEAFF
abundance: few; d_gene: TRBD1; j_gene: TRBJ1-4; v_gene: TRBV2; CDR3nt: TGTGCCAGCAGTGAGGGGACAGGGAGACAAAATGAAAAACTGTTTTTT; CDR3aa: CASSEGTGRQNEKLFF